This is a list of T cell receptor beta chains from one sample in a study of cytomegalovirus exposure and HLA in healthy donors. Profiling relied on immunoSEQ multiplex PCR, and the TCRdb table lists in-frame clones only, not all of them. Counted here are 100,000 to 150,000 clones, roughly 87% occurring once; the ten biggest clones make up approximately 1.2%. Sequencing was performed on PBMCs. The receptors come from a woman between 18 and 29 years old in good health and CMV-seronegative. Both conserved end residues are part of each CDR3. The D gene is left open where the match is weak. Clone size, where shown, is once, few, many, or a class for clones that have expanded.

d_gene: NA; abundance: NA; v_gene: TRBV5-6; j_gene: TRBJ1-6; CDR3nt: TGTGCCAGCAGCTTGAGTGGTCGGCAGGTTGACGACTTT; CDR3aa: CASSLSGRQVDDF
d_gene: NA; abundance: NA; v_gene: TRBV29-1; j_gene: TRBJ1-1; CDR3nt: TGCAGCGTTGGGACAACCCAACGGGCTGAAGCTTTCTTT; CDR3aa: CSVGTTQRAEAFF
d_gene: TRBD1; abundance: NA; v_gene: TRBV5-4; j_gene: TRBJ1-2; CDR3nt: TGTGCCAGCAGCGAACAGGGGACAGGCCTTTTTCATGGCTACACCTTC; CDR3aa: CASSEQGTGLFHGYTF
d_gene: NA; abundance: NA; v_gene: TRBV4-1; j_gene: TRBJ1-1; CDR3nt: TGCGCCAGCAGCCAAGTAGCTAGAAGACAGGCGAACACTGAAGCTTTCTTT; CDR3aa: CASSQVARRQANTEAFF
d_gene: NA; abundance: once; v_gene: TRBV7-7; j_gene: TRBJ1-1; CDR3nt: TGTGCCAGCAGCCCCCTTATGAACACTGAAGCTTTCTTT; CDR3aa: CASSPLMNTEAFF
d_gene: TRBD1; abundance: NA; v_gene: TRBV6-5; j_gene: TRBJ1-1; CDR3nt: TGTGCCAGCAGCCTCGACAGGGCCAACACTGAAGCTTTCTTT; CDR3aa: CASSLDRANTEAFF
d_gene: NA; abundance: NA; v_gene: TRBV9; j_gene: TRBJ2-3; CDR3nt: TGTGCCAGCAGCGAGGGACTGGACCGGGATACGCAGTATTTT; CDR3aa: CASSEGLDRDTQYF
d_gene: NA; abundance: NA; v_gene: TRBV6-6; j_gene: TRBJ1-5; CDR3nt: TGTGCCAGCAGTTACACAACAGGGTACAATCAGCCCCAGCATTTT; CDR3aa: CASSYTTGYNQPQHF
d_gene: NA; abundance: NA; v_gene: TRBV21-1; j_gene: TRBJ2-5; CDR3nt: TGTGCCAGCAGCAAATGGTGGAGGAGGCAAGAGACCCAGTACTTC; CDR3aa: CASSKWWRRQETQYF
d_gene: TRBD1; abundance: NA; v_gene: TRBV6-1; j_gene: TRBJ2-1; CDR3nt: TGTGCCAGCAGCCTGTCGGACAGGTACAATGAGCAGTTCTTC; CDR3aa: CASSLSDRYNEQFF
d_gene: NA; abundance: NA; v_gene: TRBV5-6; j_gene: TRBJ2-7; CDR3nt: TGTGCCAGCAGCTTAACCGGGAGCTTCTACGAGCAGTACTTC; CDR3aa: CASSLTGSFYEQYF
d_gene: NA; abundance: NA; v_gene: TRBV19; j_gene: TRBJ1-5; CDR3nt: TGTGCCAGTAGTATGGGACTCCTCAATCAGCCCCAGCATTTT; CDR3aa: CASSMGLLNQPQHF
d_gene: TRBD1; abundance: NA; v_gene: TRBV5-4; j_gene: TRBJ2-7; CDR3nt: TGTGCCAGCAGCCCAGGGACAGGGATTTACGAGCAGTACTTC; CDR3aa: CASSPGTGIYEQYF
d_gene: TRBD1; abundance: NA; v_gene: TRBV11-2; j_gene: TRBJ2-2; CDR3nt: TGTGCCAGCAGCCTCGGACAGGGGGCTGTTCACGGGGAGCTGTTTTTT; CDR3aa: CASSLGQGAVHGELFF
d_gene: TRBD1; abundance: NA; v_gene: TRBV19; j_gene: TRBJ1-1; CDR3nt: TGTGCCAGTACCGCAACCGACAGGGGGAGGACTGAAGCTTTCTTT; CDR3aa: CASTATDRGRTEAFF
d_gene: NA; abundance: NA; v_gene: TRBV18; j_gene: TRBJ2-7; CDR3nt: TGTGCCAGCTCACGCGATTTCCACGAGCAGTACTTC; CDR3aa: CASSRDFHEQYF
d_gene: NA; abundance: NA; v_gene: TRBV2; j_gene: TRBJ2-5; CDR3nt: TGTGCCAGCAGCAGGTGGACAGACCAAGAGACCCAGTACTTC; CDR3aa: CASSRWTDQETQYF
d_gene: NA; abundance: NA; v_gene: TRBV4-1; j_gene: TRBJ2-1; CDR3nt: TGCGCCAGCAGCCTTAGGCTAGTGGACAATGAGCAGTTCTTC; CDR3aa: CASSLRLVDNEQFF
d_gene: TRBD1; abundance: NA; v_gene: TRBV7-7; j_gene: TRBJ2-7; CDR3nt: TGTGCTAGCAGCTTAGGTTTCGGGACAGGCTACGAGCAGTACTTC; CDR3aa: CASSLGFGTGYEQYF
d_gene: NA; abundance: NA; v_gene: TRBV11-2; j_gene: TRBJ1-2; CDR3nt: TGTGCCAGCAGCTTAGAGGGAGGGCACAATTTCTATGGCTACACCTTC; CDR3aa: CASSLEGGHNFYGYTF
d_gene: NA; abundance: NA; v_gene: TRBV10-3; j_gene: TRBJ2-3; CDR3nt: TGTGCCATCAGCACCAGGGGAGATACGCAGTATTTT; CDR3aa: CAISTRGDTQYF
d_gene: NA; abundance: NA; v_gene: TRBV15; j_gene: TRBJ1-6; CDR3nt: TGTGCCACCAGCAGAGTTTCCCTCTCACCCCTCCACTTT; CDR3aa: CATSRVSLSPLHF
d_gene: NA; abundance: NA; v_gene: TRBV7-8; j_gene: TRBJ2-1; CDR3nt: TGTGCCAGCAGCTTAGATACATCCCAATACAATGAGCAGTTCTTC; CDR3aa: CASSLDTSQYNEQFF
d_gene: NA; abundance: NA; v_gene: TRBV21-1; j_gene: TRBJ1-4; CDR3nt: TGTGCCAGCAGCAAAGGCGGTGAGAGTGAAAAACTGTTTTTT; CDR3aa: CASSKGGESEKLFF
d_gene: NA; abundance: NA; v_gene: TRBV6-1; j_gene: TRBJ1-3; CDR3nt: TGTGCCAGCAGTCCTCGACACAACACCATATATTTT; CDR3aa: CASSPRHNTIYF
d_gene: NA; abundance: NA; v_gene: TRBV5-5; j_gene: TRBJ1-1; CDR3nt: TGTGCCAGCAGCTTGGACAGGGAGCGATCGGGTGAAGCTTTCTTT; CDR3aa: CASSLDRERSGEAFF
d_gene: NA; abundance: NA; v_gene: TRBV7-9; j_gene: TRBJ2-7; CDR3nt: TGTGCCAGCAGCTGGACTGGAGGTAACTACGAGCAGTACTTC; CDR3aa: CASSWTGGNYEQYF
d_gene: NA; abundance: NA; v_gene: TRBV5-1; j_gene: TRBJ1-2; CDR3nt: TGCGCCAGCAGCTTTAGAGGAGATAATAACTATGGCTACACCTTC; CDR3aa: CASSFRGDNNYGYTF
d_gene: NA; abundance: NA; v_gene: TRBV5-1; j_gene: TRBJ1-4; CDR3nt: TGCGCCAGCAGCTTGATCCAGGGCGGTGAAAAACTGTTTTTT; CDR3aa: CASSLIQGGEKLFF
d_gene: TRBD1; abundance: NA; v_gene: TRBV11-2; j_gene: TRBJ2-3; CDR3nt: TGTGCCAGCAGCTCGCTATTGGGGACAGGGGGCACATATACGCAGTATTTT; CDR3aa: CASSSLLGTGGTYTQYF
d_gene: TRBD1; abundance: NA; v_gene: TRBV2; j_gene: TRBJ1-6; CDR3nt: TGTGCCAGCCTCGGGACAGGGGGTTCACCCCTCCACTTT; CDR3aa: CASLGTGGSPLHF
d_gene: NA; abundance: NA; v_gene: TRBV6-4; j_gene: TRBJ2-7; CDR3nt: TGTGCCAGCATCCTACTTAGCTCCTACGAGCAGTACTTC; CDR3aa: CASILLSSYEQYF
d_gene: TRBD2; abundance: NA; v_gene: TRBV5-1; j_gene: TRBJ2-5; CDR3nt: TGCGCCAGCAGTTCGCTAGCGGAAGAGACCCAGTACTTC; CDR3aa: CASSSLAEETQYF
d_gene: NA; abundance: NA; v_gene: TRBV7-3; j_gene: TRBJ2-2; CDR3nt: TGTGCCAGCAGCTCGGGGGTCACCGGGGAGCTGTTTTTT; CDR3aa: CASSSGVTGELFF
d_gene: NA; abundance: NA; v_gene: TRBV5-3; j_gene: TRBJ2-1; CDR3nt: TGTGCCGAGAAGGGACCTACAGGGTTGTACAATGAGCAGTTCTTC; CDR3aa: CAEKGPTGLYNEQFF
d_gene: NA; abundance: NA; v_gene: TRBV5-6; j_gene: TRBJ1-2; CDR3nt: TGTGCCAGCAGGAAGCGGGTGGTCAATGGCTACACCTTC; CDR3aa: CASRKRVVNGYTF
d_gene: NA; abundance: few; v_gene: TRBV7-9; j_gene: TRBJ1-1; CDR3nt: TGTGCCAGCAGGAAGTCGGTGGCGGACACTGAAGCTTTCTTT; CDR3aa: CASRKSVADTEAFF
d_gene: NA; abundance: once; v_gene: TRBV7-9; j_gene: TRBJ2-1; CDR3nt: TGTGCCAGCAGCTTTTCCCTTATAGAGCAGTTCTTC; CDR3aa: CASSFSLIEQFF
d_gene: TRBD2; abundance: NA; v_gene: TRBV7-8; j_gene: TRBJ2-2; CDR3nt: TGTGCCAGCAGCTTCGGGCGGGGGACCGGGGAGCTGTTTTTT; CDR3aa: CASSFGRGTGELFF
d_gene: NA; abundance: NA; v_gene: TRBV19; j_gene: TRBJ1-5; CDR3nt: TGTGCCAGTAGTAGGCAGGGGCAGAGTCAGCCCCAGCATTTT; CDR3aa: CASSRQGQSQPQHF
d_gene: NA; abundance: NA; v_gene: TRBV18; j_gene: TRBJ2-7; CDR3nt: TGTGCCAGCTCACCCGAAACAGGACAGCCTAAGTACTTC; CDR3aa: CASSPETGQPKYF
d_gene: NA; abundance: NA; v_gene: TRBV5-5; j_gene: TRBJ1-1; CDR3nt: TGTGCCAGCAGCACACGGACTGCGAACACTGAAGCTTTCTTT; CDR3aa: CASSTRTANTEAFF
d_gene: TRBD1; abundance: NA; v_gene: TRBV6-1; j_gene: TRBJ2-7; CDR3nt: TGTGCCAGCAGTGTTGGGACAGGCGGATACGAGCAGTACTTC; CDR3aa: CASSVGTGGYEQYF
d_gene: TRBD2; abundance: NA; v_gene: TRBV18; j_gene: TRBJ2-1; CDR3nt: TGTGCCAGCTCCCCTGGGACTAGCGGCTACAATGAGCAGTTCTTC; CDR3aa: CASSPGTSGYNEQFF
d_gene: NA; abundance: NA; v_gene: TRBV2; j_gene: TRBJ2-5; CDR3nt: TGTGCCAGCAAAGCAGTGGGGGGGCGGGGTCGGATCGAGACCCAGTACTTC; CDR3aa: CASKAVGGRGRIETQYF
d_gene: TRBD2; abundance: NA; v_gene: TRBV19; j_gene: TRBJ2-3; CDR3nt: TGTGCCAGTAGTATTCTAGCGGCGGGGGGGCTTTCAGATACGCAGTATTTT; CDR3aa: CASSILAAGGLSDTQYF
d_gene: TRBD1; abundance: NA; v_gene: TRBV6-4; j_gene: TRBJ2-1; CDR3nt: TGTGCCAGCAGTGAGACAGGGGAGAACAATGAGCAGTTCTTC; CDR3aa: CASSETGENNEQFF
d_gene: TRBD1; abundance: NA; v_gene: TRBV19; j_gene: TRBJ1-1; CDR3nt: TGTGCCAGTAGTTCACCGGGACAGACGAACACTGAAGCTTTCTTT; CDR3aa: CASSSPGQTNTEAFF
d_gene: TRBD2; abundance: once; v_gene: TRBV27; j_gene: TRBJ2-5; CDR3nt: TGTGCCAGCGGACTAGGGGAGACCCAGTACTTC; CDR3aa: CASGLGETQYF
d_gene: NA; abundance: NA; v_gene: TRBV7-9; j_gene: TRBJ1-2; CDR3nt: TGTGCCAGCAGCCCACCGCGGGGGGTCTATGGCTACACCTTC; CDR3aa: CASSPPRGVYGYTF
d_gene: NA; abundance: NA; v_gene: TRBV4-1; j_gene: TRBJ2-1; CDR3nt: TGCGCCAGCAGCCAAGAATCTCTAGCTGTCCCAACTTCATACAATGAGCAGTTCTTC; CDR3aa: CASSQESLAVPTSYNEQFF